The rows below give T cell receptor beta chains drawn from one sample of a study. One entry per CDR3 protein, called by TCRdb with MiXCR from the 5' RACE reads. Found here are approximately 60,000 distinct CDR3 sequences, under 25% of them singletons; the top ten hold roughly 3.5%. Sequencing was performed on tumor-infiltrating Tregs sorted from the breast tumor. All receptors come from a female donor with breast cancer. The CDR3 runs from the conserved cysteine through the conserved F or W. The order of the fields is D gene, clone size, J gene, V gene, CDR3 DNA, CDR3 protein. D genes are given only for firm matches. For some rows the clone size is stated as once, few or many, or as a class when expanded; others skip it.

>TRBD1|medium-sized|TRBJ1-2|TRBV5-1
TGCGCCAGCAGCGAGACGACAGGGGGAGATGGCTACACCTTC
CASSETTGGDGYTF
>.|.|TRBJ2-5|TRBV4-2
TGTGCCAGCAGCCAAGATATGGGGCTAAAGACCCAGTACTTC
CASSQDMGLKTQYF
>.|many|TRBJ2-5|TRBV6-1
TGTGCCAGCAGTGAAAGGAGCAGGGGAATTGTTGAGACCCAGTACTTC
CASSERSRGIVETQYF
>TRBD1|few|TRBJ1-2|TRBV7-2
TGTGCCAGCAGCTTAGCTGGGACAGCCTATGGCTACACCTTC
CASSLAGTAYGYTF
>.|.|TRBJ2-7|TRBV3-1
TGTGCCAGCAGCCAAGCCCTAAGGGACCGTTACTCCTACGAGCAGTACTTC
CASSQALRDRYSYEQYF
>.|many|TRBJ2-7|TRBV5-1
TGCGCCAGCGGTCCGGGACTTCCCTCCTACGAGCAGTACTTC
CASGPGLPSYEQYF
>.|.|TRBJ1-2|TRBV5-1
TGCGCCAGCAGCTTTGGTAGAGGCCCCTATGGCTACACCTTC
CASSFGRGPYGYTF
>.|few|TRBJ2-5|TRBV20-1
TGCAGTGCTAGAGATAATTTTGGGACGCAGCAAGAGACCCAGTACTTC
CSARDNFGTQQETQYF
>.|few|TRBJ2-3|TRBV5-6
TGTGCCAGCAGCTTGGGGACAGTGAGCACAGATACGCAGTATTTT
CASSLGTVSTDTQYF
>.|medium-sized|TRBJ1-5|TRBV5-1
TGCGCCAGCAGCTTTCAGAGCAATCAGCCCCAGCATTTT
CASSFQSNQPQHF
>.|many|TRBJ1-4|TRBV4-1
TGCGCCAGCAGCCAAGGAGGTGAAAAACTGTTTTTT
CASSQGGEKLFF
>.|few|TRBJ2-7|TRBV20-1
TGCAGTGCTGAGGGACCGGCCGGGGGGCAGTACTTC
CSAEGPAGGQYF
>.|few|TRBJ2-2|TRBV20-1
TGCAGTGCTAGGGGGCCTCCCGGGGAGCTGTTTTTT
CSARGPPGELFF
>.|.|TRBJ1-1|TRBV7-2
TGTGCCAGCAGCCCACCCCGTGGGGGGAAGAACACTGAAGCTTTCTTT
CASSPPRGGKNTEAFF
>.|few|TRBJ2-2|TRBV24-1
TGTGCCACCAGTGATTTGAAGCAGGGAACGTTTACCGGGGAGCTGCTTTTT
CATSDLKQGTFTGELLF
>.|.|TRBJ2-7|TRBV5-6
TGTGCCAGCAGCTTCTCTAGGGTGCCCATATACGAGCAGTACTTC
CASSFSRVPIYEQYF
>.|.|TRBJ1-1|TRBV5-1
TGCGCCAGCAGCCAATCCGGGACACACACTGAAGCTTTCTTT
CASSQSGTHTEAFF
>TRBD1|.|TRBJ1-2|TRBV3-1
TGTGCCAGCAGCCTGGGACAGGGGGCTGATGGCTACACCTTC
CASSLGQGADGYTF
>.|many|TRBJ2-6|TRBV27
TGTGCCAGCAGTTTTAGTTCTGGGGCCAACGTCCTGACTTTC
CASSFSSGANVLTF
>.|few|TRBJ1-1|TRBV12-3/TRBV12-4
TGTGCCAGCAGGGGACCGAACACTGAAGCTTTCTTT
CASRGPNTEAFF
>TRBD1|.|TRBJ2-3|TRBV5-1
TGCGCCAGCATCAGGGGGTCTGGGACAGATACGCAGTATTTT
CASIRGSGTDTQYF
>.|.|TRBJ2-7|TRBV18
TGTGCCAGCTCACCTGGACGGAAGAACGAGCAGTACTTC
CASSPGRKNEQYF
>.|many|TRBJ2-1|TRBV4-3
TGCGCCAGCAGCCAAGAGTCGACAGGGACTTGGGCCAATGAGCAGTTCTTC
CASSQESTGTWANEQFF